The present TCR beta chain was sequenced within a study of cytomegalovirus exposure and HLA in healthy donors (TCRdb year 2017). Turning to the overall study: According to a later analysis, the 110 or so validation repertoires were produced on the same platform as the 700 or so repertoires of the first cohort. The study aimed to test whether cataloging public T cell receptors could reveal signatures of past pathogen exposure. Besides the first cohort of under 700 subjects, a separate validation cohort made up of 120 or so different subjects was used. High-throughput TCR immunosequencing, statistical association of individual TCRs with disease status, and machine learning were combined to predict cytomegalovirus infection status.

Worth noting for this clone: The antigen it recognizes is unknown. Per-base quality was not reported, and no clone a single base away is much larger than it.

The method was the immunoSEQ multiplex PCR assay. Processing in the source paper ran as follows. A statistical classification framework was developed to diagnose cytomegalovirus status using the catalog of TCR beta chain sequences. In TCRdb, the immuneACCESS table is reduced to in-frame sequences with V and J assigned. These tables do not hold every clone; where another copy was compared, an unresolved V gene accounts for under half, and the others remain unexplained. The D gene and trimming were derived from the DNA, and the V and J assignments and clone size from that table. The sample table records about 110,000 clones; about 90% of these occur just once. The top ten clonotypes cover roughly 2.1% of the sample. The donors belonged to the validation cohort of about 120 subjects, which was separate from the 666-subject first cohort. Measured from the cysteine to the phenylalanine, the CDR3 is 13 residues long. Only CDR3 DNA remains: 39 bases, in frame from the first base. The germline V end is reduced by 7 bases and the J end by 7 bases; junction bases left unmatched: 10. Via the germline V gene, CDR1 is MDHEN and CDR2 SYDVKM.

Overall results and qualifications from the work: Most TCR sequences were observed very rarely across donors, whereas some public TCRs were present in many individuals. The study gave a list of about 150 TCR beta chains associated with cytomegalovirus. Three of the identified cytomegalovirus-associated TCR beta chains were confirmed in vitro to be specific for cytomegalovirus antigens. Cytomegalovirus status was reported to be diagnosed by the classifier with high specificity and sensitivity in both the original and validation cohorts. According to the authors, the approach could potentially be generalized to other disease states and immunological phenotypes. The validation cohort had no HLA typing available for a later analysis, so co-occurrence within that cohort was assessed over all 120 or so repertoires. A later analysis found that TCRs clustered in the first cohort also tended to co-occur in the 120 validation repertoires, with more than 90% of cluster scores above 0.

The chain uses TRBV28 and TRBJ2-7, with 7 bases aligning to TRBD1. Sequencing was performed on PBMCs. The sequence came from a woman younger than 30 in good health and CMV-seronegative. This receptor carries the CDR3 CASTAVQGSEQYF. Here is the DNA: TGTGCCAGCACAGCCGTACAGGGGAGTGAGCAGTACTTC.